Shown below are 17 T cell receptor beta chains from a single sample sequenced in a study of molecular identifiers for immune sequencing clone quantification. TCRdb re-derived calls from the PCR reads in MiXCR, one entry per CDR3 protein. The sample yields about 320,000 distinct CDR3 sequences, 20% to 25% seen once. Sample: naive CD8+ T cells from blood, with Jurkat cell RNA spiked in. Subset denoted: FACS-sorted CD8+CD4-CCR7+CD45RA+ naive T cells. These receptors were taken from a human donor in good health. Some libraries in this study had Jurkat cell RNA spiked in.

In the case of this clonotype: Since a much larger clone is just one base distant, this may be a read error. The chain recombines TRBV29-1 with TRBJ2-1; 9 bases are a match to TRBD1. This CDR3 has 17 residues. The germline V gene has CDR1 SQVTM and CDR2 ANQGSEA. The CDR3 protein is CNPLAASDRGSYNEQFF. As DNA, the CDR3 is TGCAACCCCCTTGCCGCGTCAGACAGGGGGTCCTACAATGAGCAGTTCTTC.

The chain links TRBV10-2 to TRBJ1-1; a possible D gene is TRBD1 (6 bases). Germline CDR1 and CDR2: WSHSY and SAAADI. The CDR3 is 15 residues long. The V gene lost 6 bases and the J gene lost 4 bases, with 18 bases spanning the gap. For the CDR3, the DNA is TGCGCCAGCAGCCTGGGACACCAAGGGGTCACTGAAGCTTTCTTT. This sequence encodes CASSLGHQGVTEAFF.

This clonotype was counted ten times or more. This chain uses TRBV30 with TRBJ2-5; D is unclear. There are 13 residues in the CDR3. Germline loops: CDR1 GTSNPN, CDR2 SVGIG (reference sequence). Deletions cut 2 bases from V and 0 bases from J, with 7 bases between. CDR3 sequence (DNA): TGTGCCTGGAGTAGTCAGCACCAAGAGACCCAGTACTTC. The encoded protein is CAWSSQHQETQYF.

There are many counts of this clonotype. The rearrangement joins TRBV14 to TRBJ2-1, with TRBD2 identical over 8 bases. The CDR3 is 14 amino acids. Per germline, CDR1 SGHDN and CDR2 FVKESK. V lost 4 bases to trimming and J lost 8 bases; unmatched junction nucleotides: 7. The CDR3 is CASSPQRGLDEQFF. DNA for the CDR3: TGTGCCAGCAGCCCCCAGCGGGGGCTCGATGAGCAGTTCTTC.

This clonotype was observed a few times. V gene TRBV19 combines with J gene TRBJ1-4; D is perhaps TRBD1 (6 bases). The CDR3 length is 15 residues. V shed 3 bases and J shed 11 bases, with 19 bases lying between them. In germline, CDR1 is LNHDA, CDR2 SQIVND (reference sequence). The CDR3 DNA reads as TGTGCCAGTAGTATTCCACAGGGTCTTGGGTTGAAACTGTTTTTT. Translation: CASSIPQGLGLKLFF.

The V call is TRBV10-3, the J call TRBJ2-3; D gene ambiguous. Per the germline V gene, CDR1 is ENHRY and CDR2 is SYGVKD. The CDR3 extends over 12 amino acids. The V and J ends lost 2 bases and 4 bases respectively, with 4 bases between them. CDR3 residues: CAISEPPDTQYF. The CDR3 DNA is TGTGCCATCAGTGAGCCCCCAGATACGCAGTATTTT.

This clonotype was seen many times. V gene TRBV6-2 or TRBV6-3 combines with J gene TRBJ1-5; perhaps TRBD1 as D (6 bases). Between the trimmed V and J ends, which lost 9 bases and 2 bases, there was a span of 17 bases. CDR1 is MNHEY and CDR2 is SVGEGT in the germline V gene. This CDR3 has 15 residues. The CDR3 reads CASLGGVGGNQPQHF. The CDR3 DNA sequence: TGTGCCAGTCTGGGGGGCGTTGGTGGCAATCAGCCCCAGCATTTT.

Many counts were recorded for this clonotype. The rearrangement uses TRBV14 and TRBJ2-7; weak D call: TRBD1 (5 bases). Per the germline V gene, CDR1 is SGHDN and CDR2 is FVKESK. V was clipped by 0 bases and J by 6 bases, with 12 bases between them. The CDR3 is 14 residues long. CDR3: CASSQEWQGSEQYF. Here the CDR3 DNA reads TGTGCCAGCAGCCAAGAATGGCAGGGTAGCGAGCAGTACTTC.

This clonotype showed up many times. The chain joins TRBV27 to TRBJ1-6; D perhaps matches TRBD1 (6 bases). Germline loops: CDR1 MNHEY, CDR2 SMNVEV (reference sequence). Trimming stripped 6 bases from V and 5 bases from J, with 11 bases between. The CDR3 spans 14 residues. Here the CDR3 DNA reads TGTGCCAGCAGACCGGGACAAGATAATTCACCCCTCCACTTT. It codes for CASRPGQDNSPLHF.

In the case of this clonotype: A much larger clone differs from this one at a single base, so this may be a read error. The V and J genes are TRBV30 and TRBJ2-1; D might be TRBD1 or TRBD2, each matching 6 bases. Germline assignment: CDR1 GTSNPN and CDR2 SVGIG (reference sequence). The CDR3 sequence is 13 residues long. This CDR3 reads CAWIPGGYNEQSF. CDR3 DNA sequence: TGTGCCTGGATCCCCGGGGGCTACAATGAGCAGTCCTTC.

At least ten counts were recorded for this clonotype. V and J are TRBV4-1 and TRBJ2-7; 8 bases align to TRBD1. With V trimmed by 0 bases and J by 6 bases, 7 bases remained unmatched. CDR3 size: 15 residues. From germline, CDR1 is MGHRA and CDR2 YSYEKL. This CDR3 reads CASSQEDRAPIEQYF. DNA for the CDR3: TGCGCCAGCAGCCAAGAGGACAGGGCCCCAATCGAGCAGTACTTC.

This clonotype has a count of ten or more. The genes are TRBV28 and TRBJ2-7; weak D call: TRBD1 (6 bases). Trimming removed 5 bases at V and 10 bases at J, with 18 bases between. The CDR3 is 13 amino acids. The germline CDR1 and CDR2 sequences are MDHEN and SYDVKM. As DNA, the CDR3 is TGTGCCAGCAGTCCACCCTCCGGGACATTCCAGTACTTC. Translated, it gives CASSPPSGTFQYF.

This clonotype has just a few counts. This chain links TRBV6-4 with TRBJ2-5; TRBD2 might be the D (5 bases). Germline V lookup: CDR1 MRHNA, CDR2 SNTAGT. Trimming took off 4 bases at V and 2 bases at J, with 11 bases between the two ends. The CDR3 extends over 14 amino acids. The CDR3 here is CASSVVGGQETQYF. CDR3 DNA sequence: TGTGCCAGCAGTGTAGTAGGCGGGCAAGAGACCCAGTACTTC.

This clonotype was seen more than once but under ten times. The chain joins TRBV6-2 or TRBV6-3 to TRBJ2-7; 9 nucleotides line up with TRBD1. V lost 7 bases, J lost 6 bases, and 10 bases stayed unmatched. The germline gives CDR1 MNHEY, CDR2 SVGEGT. The CDR3 runs 14 residues. In DNA form, the CDR3 reads TGTGCCAGCACACCGGGACAGGGACCGGTCGAGCAGTACTTC. This sequence encodes CASTPGQGPVEQYF.

This clonotype was seen many times. Here the CDR3 reads CASSLVSNEKLFF. The CDR3 bases are TGTGCCAGCAGCCTGGTTTCTAATGAAAAACTGTTTTTT. The genes are TRBV7-9 and TRBJ1-4; D remains unclear. V gave up 5 bases and J gave up 3 bases, with 7 bases separating them. The CDR3 has 13 residues. CDR1 and CDR2 (germline): SEHNR, FQNEAQ (reference sequence).

For this clonotype: It may be a read error: a sequence one base away is much more abundant. This chain links TRBV6-2 or TRBV6-3 with TRBJ1-4, with D possibly matching TRBD1 (5 bases). Deletions cut 6 bases from V and 0 bases from J, with 11 bases between. The germline gives CDR1 MNHEY, CDR2 SVGEGT. This CDR3 comprises 15 residues. The CDR3 sequence is CASRPLTATNEKLFF. The CDR3 coding sequence is TGTGCCAGCAGACCACTGACAGCAACTAATGAAAAACTGTTTTTT.

In its sample, this clonotype was seen many times. The chain employs TRBV29-1 and TRBJ2-5; perhaps TRBD1 as D (6 bases). The CDR3 spans 14 residues. V lost 0 bases to trimming and J lost 7 bases, with 15 bases between them. Per germline, CDR1 SQVTM and CDR2 ANQGSEA. CDR3 amino acids: CSVEDPTGTVTQYF. DNA of the CDR3: TGCAGCGTTGAAGATCCCACAGGGACGGTGACCCAGTACTTC.